A single count supports the clone carrying this T cell receptor (beta chain). The authors' processing: The authors estimated nucleated cell counts from reference gene primer amplification. TCRdb keeps only in-frame clones here, not all; method: immunoSEQ multiplex PCR. V and J calls and clone size are those listed in that table; D and trimming were worked out from the DNA. The sample has just over 250,000 clones, about 87% seen once. This record belongs to a study of blood T cell repertoires in COVID-19. Study information: Donors in the United States, Italy and Spain gave samples during acute or convalescent COVID-19. The analysed material was cDNA or gDNA that came from T cells, B-cell-depleted T cells, or PBMCs.

This CDR3 region has 15 residues. Trimming cost V 4 bases and J 5 bases, with 15 bases left between them. Germline V gives CDR1 KGHDR, CDR2 SFDVKD. The Seattle patients, enrolled during active infection, were followed longitudinally. The specimen was peripheral blood. This TCR was sampled from a woman in her 70s with COVID-19, enrolled during active disease. The chain has TRBV24-1 and TRBJ2-3, with D perhaps TRBD1 (5 bases). The CDR3 bases are TGTGCCACCAGTGACCTGGGGCAGGGCGAAGATACGCAGTATTTT. Protein product: CATSDLGQGEDTQYF.